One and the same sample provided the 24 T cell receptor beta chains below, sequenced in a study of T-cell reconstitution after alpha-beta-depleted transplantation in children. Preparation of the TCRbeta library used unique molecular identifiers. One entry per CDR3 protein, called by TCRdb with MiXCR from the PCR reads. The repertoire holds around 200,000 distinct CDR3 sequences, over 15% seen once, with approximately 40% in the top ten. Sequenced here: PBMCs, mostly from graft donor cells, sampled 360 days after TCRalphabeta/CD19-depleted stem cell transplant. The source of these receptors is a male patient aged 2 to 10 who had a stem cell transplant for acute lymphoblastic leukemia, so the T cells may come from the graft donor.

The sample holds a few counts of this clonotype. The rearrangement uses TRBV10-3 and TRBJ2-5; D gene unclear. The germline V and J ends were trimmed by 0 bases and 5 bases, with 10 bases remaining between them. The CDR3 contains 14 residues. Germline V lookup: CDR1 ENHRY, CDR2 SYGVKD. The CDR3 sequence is CAISESVGKETQYF. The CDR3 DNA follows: TGTGCCATCAGTGAGTCGGTAGGGAAGGAGACCCAGTACTTC.

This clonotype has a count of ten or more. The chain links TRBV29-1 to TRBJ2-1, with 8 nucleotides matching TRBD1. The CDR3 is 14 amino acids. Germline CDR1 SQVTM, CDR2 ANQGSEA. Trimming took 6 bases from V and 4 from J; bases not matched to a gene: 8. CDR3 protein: CSVLGQGSYNEQFF. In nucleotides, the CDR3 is TGCAGCGTCCTTGGACAGGGCTCTTACAATGAGCAGTTCTTC.

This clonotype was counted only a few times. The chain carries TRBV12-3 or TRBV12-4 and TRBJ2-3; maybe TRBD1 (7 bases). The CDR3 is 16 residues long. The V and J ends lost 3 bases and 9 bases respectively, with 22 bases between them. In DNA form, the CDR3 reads TGTGCCAGCAGTTTCGCCGGCGGGACAGCAACCTTAACGCAGTATTTT. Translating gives CASSFAGGTATLTQYF.

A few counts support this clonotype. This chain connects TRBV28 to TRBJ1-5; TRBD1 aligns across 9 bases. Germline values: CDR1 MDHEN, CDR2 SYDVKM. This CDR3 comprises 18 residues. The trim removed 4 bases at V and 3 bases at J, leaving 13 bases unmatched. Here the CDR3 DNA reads TGTGCCAGCAGTTCCCGACCCACCTGGACAGGGGACAATCAGCCCCAGCATTTT. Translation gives CASSSRPTWTGDNQPQHF. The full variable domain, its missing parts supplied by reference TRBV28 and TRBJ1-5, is DVKVTQSSRYLVKRTGEKVFLECVQDMDHENMFWYRQDPGLGLRLIYFSYDVKMKEKGDIPEGYSVSREKKERFSLILESASTNQTSMYLCASSSRPTWTGDNQPQHFGDGTRLSIL.

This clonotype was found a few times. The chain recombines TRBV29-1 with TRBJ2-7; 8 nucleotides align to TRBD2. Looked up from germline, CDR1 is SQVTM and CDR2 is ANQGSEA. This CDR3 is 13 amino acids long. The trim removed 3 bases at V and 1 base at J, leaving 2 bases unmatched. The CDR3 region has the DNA TGCAGCGTTGAGCTAGCGGGTTCCTACGAGCAGTACTTC. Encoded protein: CSVELAGSYEQYF.

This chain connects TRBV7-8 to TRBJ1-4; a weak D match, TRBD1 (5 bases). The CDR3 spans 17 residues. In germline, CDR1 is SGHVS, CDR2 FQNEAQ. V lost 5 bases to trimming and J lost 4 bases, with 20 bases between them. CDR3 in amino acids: CASSRRQRPLLNEKLFF. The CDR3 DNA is TGTGCCAGCAGCCGCAGACAGCGACCACTCCTTAATGAAAAACTGTTTTTT.

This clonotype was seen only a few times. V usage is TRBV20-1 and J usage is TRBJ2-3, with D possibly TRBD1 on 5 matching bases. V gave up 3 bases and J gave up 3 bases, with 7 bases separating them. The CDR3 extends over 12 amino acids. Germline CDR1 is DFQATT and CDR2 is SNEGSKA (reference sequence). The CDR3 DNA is TGCAGTGCTAGTGGGGCAACAGATACGCAGTATTTT. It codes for CSASGATDTQYF.

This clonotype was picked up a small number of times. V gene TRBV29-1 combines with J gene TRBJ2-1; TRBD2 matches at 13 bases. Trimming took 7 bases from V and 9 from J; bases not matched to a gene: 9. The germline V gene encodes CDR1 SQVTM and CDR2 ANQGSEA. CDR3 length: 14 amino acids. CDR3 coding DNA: TGCAGCGGCCGCACTAGCGGGGGGGTGGGTGAGCAGTTCTTC. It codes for CSGRTSGGVGEQFF.

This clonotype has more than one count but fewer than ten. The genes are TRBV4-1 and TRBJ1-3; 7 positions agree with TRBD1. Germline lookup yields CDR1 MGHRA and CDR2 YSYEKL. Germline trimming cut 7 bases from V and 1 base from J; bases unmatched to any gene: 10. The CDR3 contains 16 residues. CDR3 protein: CASTLTPGGSGNTIYF. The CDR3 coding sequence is TGCGCCAGCACCTTAACTCCAGGGGGATCTGGAAACACCATATATTTT.

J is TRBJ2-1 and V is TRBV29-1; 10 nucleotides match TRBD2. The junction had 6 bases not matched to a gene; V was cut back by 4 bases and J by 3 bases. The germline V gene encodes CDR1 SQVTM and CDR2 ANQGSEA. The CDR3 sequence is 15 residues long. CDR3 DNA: TGCAGCGTTGGGGAGAGCGGGAGGGTCTACAATGAGCAGTTCTTC. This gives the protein CSVGESGRVYNEQFF.

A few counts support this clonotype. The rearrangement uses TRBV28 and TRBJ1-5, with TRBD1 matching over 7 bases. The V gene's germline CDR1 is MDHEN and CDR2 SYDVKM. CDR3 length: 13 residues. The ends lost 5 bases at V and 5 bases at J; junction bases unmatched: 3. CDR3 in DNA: TGTGCCAGCAGTAGGGGGCTGGATCAGCCCCAGCATTTT. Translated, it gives CASSRGLDQPQHF. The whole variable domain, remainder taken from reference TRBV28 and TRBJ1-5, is DVKVTQSSRYLVKRTGEKVFLECVQDMDHENMFWYRQDPGLGLRLIYFSYDVKMKEKGDIPEGYSVSREKKERFSLILESASTNQTSMYLCASSRGLDQPQHFGDGTRLSIL.

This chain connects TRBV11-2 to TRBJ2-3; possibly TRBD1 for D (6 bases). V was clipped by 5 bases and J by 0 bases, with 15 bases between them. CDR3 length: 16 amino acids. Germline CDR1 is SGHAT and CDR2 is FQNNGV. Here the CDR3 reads CASSHWGQLSTDTQYF. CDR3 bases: TGTGCCAGCAGCCATTGGGGGCAGCTAAGCACAGATACGCAGTATTTT.

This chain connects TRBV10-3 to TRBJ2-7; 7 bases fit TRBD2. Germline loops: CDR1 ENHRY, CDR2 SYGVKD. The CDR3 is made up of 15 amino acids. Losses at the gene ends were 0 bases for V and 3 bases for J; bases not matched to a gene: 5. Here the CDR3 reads CAISESAGRGYEQYF. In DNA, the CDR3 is TGTGCCATCAGTGAGTCGGCGGGGAGGGGCTACGAGCAGTACTTC.

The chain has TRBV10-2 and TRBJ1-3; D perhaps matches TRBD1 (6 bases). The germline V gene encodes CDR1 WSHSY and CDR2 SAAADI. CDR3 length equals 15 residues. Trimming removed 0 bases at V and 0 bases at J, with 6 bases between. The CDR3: CASSESGGSGNTIYF. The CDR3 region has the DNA TGCGCCAGCAGTGAGTCAGGGGGCTCTGGAAACACCATATATTTT.

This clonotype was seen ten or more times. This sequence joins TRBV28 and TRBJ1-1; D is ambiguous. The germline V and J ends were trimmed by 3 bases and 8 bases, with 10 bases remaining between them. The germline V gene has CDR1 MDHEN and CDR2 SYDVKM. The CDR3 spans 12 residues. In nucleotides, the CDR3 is TGTGCCAGCAGTTTGTCGGCGGGGGAAGCTTTCTTT. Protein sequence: CASSLSAGEAFF. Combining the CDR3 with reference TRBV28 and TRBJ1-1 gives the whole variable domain DVKVTQSSRYLVKRTGEKVFLECVQDMDHENMFWYRQDPGLGLRLIYFSYDVKMKEKGDIPEGYSVSREKKERFSLILESASTNQTSMYLCASSLSAGEAFFGQGTRLTVV.

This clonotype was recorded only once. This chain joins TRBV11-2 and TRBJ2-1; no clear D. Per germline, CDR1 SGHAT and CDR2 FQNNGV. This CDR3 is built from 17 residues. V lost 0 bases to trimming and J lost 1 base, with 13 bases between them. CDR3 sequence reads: CASSLDHLVGSYNEQFF. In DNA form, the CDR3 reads TGTGCCAGCAGCTTAGATCACTTAGTTGGGTCCTACAATGAGCAGTTCTTC.

CDR3 loop: CASSLLAGGPTDTQYF. In DNA, the CDR3 is TGTGCCAGCAGTTTGCTAGCGGGAGGGCCCACAGATACGCAGTATTTT. The chain uses TRBV27 and TRBJ2-3; 12 bases agree with TRBD2. In germline, CDR1 is MNHEY, CDR2 SMNVEV (reference sequence). The CDR3 has 16 residues. V lost 3 bases to trimming and J lost 2 bases; unmatched junction nucleotides: 3.

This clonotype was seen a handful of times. The DNA for the CDR3 is TGTGCCTGGACTAGCGGGGGGTTGGCCGGGGAGCTGTTTTTT. Its protein is CAWTSGGLAGELFF. V and J are TRBV2 and TRBJ2-2; the match to TRBD2 covers 14 bases. V shed 11 bases, J shed 6 bases, and the junction held 5 bases outside the gene matches. This CDR3 region has 14 residues. Germline-derived CDR1 and CDR2 are SNHLY and FYNNEI.

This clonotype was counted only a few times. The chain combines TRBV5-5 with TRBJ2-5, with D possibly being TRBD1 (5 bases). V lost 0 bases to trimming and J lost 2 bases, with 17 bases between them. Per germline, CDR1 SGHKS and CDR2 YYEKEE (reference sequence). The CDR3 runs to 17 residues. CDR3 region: CASSLAVRGPVQETQYF. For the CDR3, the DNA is TGTGCCAGCAGCTTGGCCGTTAGGGGCCCGGTGCAAGAGACCCAGTACTTC.

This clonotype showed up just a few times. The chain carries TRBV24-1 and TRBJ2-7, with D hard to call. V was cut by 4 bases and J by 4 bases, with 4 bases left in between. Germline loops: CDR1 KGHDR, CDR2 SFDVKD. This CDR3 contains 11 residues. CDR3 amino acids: CATSDRYEQYF. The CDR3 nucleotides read TGTGCCACCAGTGACCGATACGAGCAGTACTTC.

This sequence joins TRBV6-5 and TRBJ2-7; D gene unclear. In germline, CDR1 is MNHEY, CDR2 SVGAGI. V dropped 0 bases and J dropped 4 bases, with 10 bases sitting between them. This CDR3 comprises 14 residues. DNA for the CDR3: TGTGCCAGCAGTTACTCTGGTAGTGGGTACGAGCAGTACTTC. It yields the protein CASSYSGSGYEQYF.

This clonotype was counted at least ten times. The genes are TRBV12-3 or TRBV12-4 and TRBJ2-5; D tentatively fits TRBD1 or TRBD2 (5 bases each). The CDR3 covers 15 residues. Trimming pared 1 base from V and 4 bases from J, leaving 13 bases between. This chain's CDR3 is CASSLGIDGGETQYF. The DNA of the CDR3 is TGTGCCAGCAGTTTAGGGATCGATGGGGGAGAGACCCAGTACTTC.

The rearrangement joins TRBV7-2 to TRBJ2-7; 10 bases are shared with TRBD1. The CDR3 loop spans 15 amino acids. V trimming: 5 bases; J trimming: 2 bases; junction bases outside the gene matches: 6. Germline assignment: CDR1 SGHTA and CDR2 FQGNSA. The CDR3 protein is CASSIDRGRPYEQYF. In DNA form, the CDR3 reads TGTGCCAGCAGCATAGACAGGGGGCGGCCCTACGAGCAGTACTTC.

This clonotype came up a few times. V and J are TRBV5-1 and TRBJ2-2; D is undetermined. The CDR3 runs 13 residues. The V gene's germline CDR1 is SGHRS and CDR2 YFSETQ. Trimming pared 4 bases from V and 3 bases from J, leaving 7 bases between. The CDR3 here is CASSSPDTGELFF. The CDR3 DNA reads TGCGCCAGCAGCAGCCCAGACACCGGGGAGCTGTTTTTT.